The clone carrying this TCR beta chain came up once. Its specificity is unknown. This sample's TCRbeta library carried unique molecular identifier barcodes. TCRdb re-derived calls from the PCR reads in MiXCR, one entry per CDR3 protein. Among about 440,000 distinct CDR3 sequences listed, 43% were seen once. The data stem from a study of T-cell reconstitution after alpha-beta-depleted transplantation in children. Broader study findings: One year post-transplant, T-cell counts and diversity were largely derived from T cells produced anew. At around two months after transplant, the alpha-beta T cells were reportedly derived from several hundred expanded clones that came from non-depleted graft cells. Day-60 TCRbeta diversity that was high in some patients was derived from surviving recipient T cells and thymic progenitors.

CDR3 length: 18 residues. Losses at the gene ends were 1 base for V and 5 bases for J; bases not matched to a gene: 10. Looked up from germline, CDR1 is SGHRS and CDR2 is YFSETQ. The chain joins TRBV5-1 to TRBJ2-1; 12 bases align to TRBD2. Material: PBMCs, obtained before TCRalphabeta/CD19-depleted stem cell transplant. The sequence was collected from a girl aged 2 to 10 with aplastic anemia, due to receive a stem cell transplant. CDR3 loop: CASSLLPSGRAGNNEQFF. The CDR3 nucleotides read TGCGCCAGCAGCTTGTTGCCTAGCGGGAGGGCCGGTAACAATGAGCAGTTCTTC.